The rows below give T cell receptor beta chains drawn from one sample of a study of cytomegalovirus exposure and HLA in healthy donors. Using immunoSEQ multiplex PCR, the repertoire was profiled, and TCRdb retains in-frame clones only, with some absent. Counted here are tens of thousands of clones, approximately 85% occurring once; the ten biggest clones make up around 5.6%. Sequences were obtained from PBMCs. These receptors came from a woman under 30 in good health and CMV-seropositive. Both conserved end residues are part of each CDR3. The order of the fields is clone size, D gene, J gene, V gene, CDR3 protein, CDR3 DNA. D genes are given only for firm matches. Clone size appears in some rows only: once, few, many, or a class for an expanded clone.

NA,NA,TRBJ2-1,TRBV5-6,CASSSGTIYNEQFF,TGTGCCAGCAGTTCCGGGACAATCTACAATGAGCAGTTCTTC
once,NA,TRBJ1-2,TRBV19,CASSDSVNYGYTF,TGTGCCAGTAGTGACAGCGTGAACTATGGCTACACCTTC
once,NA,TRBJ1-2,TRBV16,CASSRTGTTNYGYTF,TGTGCCAGCAGCCGGACCGGGACAACGAACTATGGCTACACCTTC
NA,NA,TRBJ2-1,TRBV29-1,CSASDSYNEQFF,TGCAGCGCCTCGGACAGCTACAATGAGCAGTTCTTC
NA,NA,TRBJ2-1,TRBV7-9,CASSLGGGGTYNEQFF,TGTGCCAGCAGCTTAGGTGGTGGAGGAACCTACAATGAGCAGTTCTTC
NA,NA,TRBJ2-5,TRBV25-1,CASSEGAVETQYF,TGTGCCAGCAGTGAGGGGGCAGTGGAGACCCAGTACTTC
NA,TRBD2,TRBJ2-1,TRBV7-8,CASSPSGGSSYNEQFF,TGTGCCAGCAGCCCCTCCGGGGGGTCTTCCTACAATGAGCAGTTCTTC
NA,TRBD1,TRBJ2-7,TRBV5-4,CASSPGTGAYEQYF,TGTGCCAGCAGCCCCGGGACAGGAGCCTACGAGCAGTACTTC
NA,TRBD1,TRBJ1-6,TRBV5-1,CASSWGQGESPLHF,TGCGCCAGCAGCTGGGGACAGGGAGAATCACCCCTCCACTTT
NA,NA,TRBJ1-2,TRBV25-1,CASSEGENRAGLRTGYTF,TGTGCCAGCAGTGAAGGGGAAAACAGGGCTGGGTTACGGACGGGCTACACCTTC
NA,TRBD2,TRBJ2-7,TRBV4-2,CASSQVFGGTYEQYF,TGTGCCAGCAGCCAAGTCTTCGGGGGGACCTACGAGCAGTACTTC
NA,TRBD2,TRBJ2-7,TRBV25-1,CASRGGLLVSYEQYF,TGTGCCAGCAGGGGGGGACTATTAGTCTCATACGAGCAGTACTTC
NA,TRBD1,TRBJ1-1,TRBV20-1,CSARGTGNAFF,TGCAGTGCTAGAGGGACAGGGAATGCTTTCTTT
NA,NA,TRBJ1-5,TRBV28,CASSLPRGGNQPQHF,TGTGCCAGCAGTTTACCCAGGGGAGGCAATCAGCCCCAGCATTTT
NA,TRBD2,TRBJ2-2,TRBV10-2,CASRPPSGRFTGELFF,TGCGCCAGCCGCCCTCCTAGCGGGAGGTTTACCGGGGAGCTGTTTTTT
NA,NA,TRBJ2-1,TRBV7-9,CASSLPGAYNEQFF,TGTGCCAGCAGCTTACCGGGAGCCTACAATGAGCAGTTCTTC
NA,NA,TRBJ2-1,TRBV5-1,CASSLSAATYNEQFF,TGCGCCAGCAGCTTGAGCGCGGCGACCTACAATGAGCAGTTCTTC
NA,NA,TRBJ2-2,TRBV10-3,CAISDGGSYTGELFF,TGTGCCATCAGTGACGGAGGATCGTACACCGGGGAGCTGTTTTTT
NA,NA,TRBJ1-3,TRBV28,CASSKTEGSGNTIYF,TGTGCCAGCAGCAAAACAGAGGGCTCTGGAAACACCATATATTTT
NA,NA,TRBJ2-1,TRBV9,CASSADSLGDNEQFF,TGTGCCAGCAGCGCGGACTCGCTCGGGGACAATGAGCAGTTCTTC
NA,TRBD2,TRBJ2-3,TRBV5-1,CASSYYLAGGAYTQYF,TGCGCCAGCAGCTACTATCTAGCGGGGGGCGCGTATACGCAGTATTTT
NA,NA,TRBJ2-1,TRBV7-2,CASSLRIIEQFF,TGTGCCAGCAGCCTGCGGATAATTGAGCAGTTCTTC
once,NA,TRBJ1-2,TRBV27,CASSPTGRNGYTF,TGTGCCAGCAGTCCAACCGGGAGGAATGGCTACACCTTC
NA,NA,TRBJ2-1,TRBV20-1,CSASYEQFF,TGCAGTGCTAGCTATGAGCAGTTCTTC
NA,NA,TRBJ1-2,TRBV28,CASSLLTVYGYTF,TGTGCCAGCAGCCTTTTAACAGTCTATGGCTACACCTTC
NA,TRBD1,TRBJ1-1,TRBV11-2,CASSVSQGAGNTEAFF,TGTGCCAGCAGCGTTTCTCAGGGGGCCGGGAACACTGAAGCTTTCTTT
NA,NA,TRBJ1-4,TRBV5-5,CASSLGLNEKLFF,TGTGCCAGCAGCTTGGGACTTAATGAAAAACTGTTTTTT
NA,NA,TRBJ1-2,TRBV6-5,CASSTQSVGYGYTF,TGTGCCAGCAGTACACAGTCCGTAGGCTATGGCTACACCTTC
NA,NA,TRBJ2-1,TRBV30,CAWSQFRAPFPFNEQFF,TGTGCCTGGAGCCAATTCAGGGCTCCCTTTCCTTTCAATGAGCAGTTCTTC
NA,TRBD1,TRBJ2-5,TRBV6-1,CASSASVGGSQETQYF,TGTGCCAGCAGTGCGAGTGTAGGGGGCTCACAAGAGACCCAGTACTTC
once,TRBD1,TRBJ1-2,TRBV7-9,CASSPRTGASGAYGYTF,TGTGCCAGCAGCCCCCGGACAGGGGCTTCCGGGGCCTATGGCTACACCTTC
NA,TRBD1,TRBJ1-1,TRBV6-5,CASRGGIEAFF,TGTGCCAGCAGAGGGGGCATTGAAGCTTTCTTT
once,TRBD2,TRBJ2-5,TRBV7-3,CASSPGFGLAGAETQYF,TGTGCCAGCAGCCCCGGGTTTGGACTAGCGGGAGCAGAGACCCAGTACTTC
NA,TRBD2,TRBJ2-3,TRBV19,CASSPQLAGVVDTQYF,TGTGCCAGTTCTCCCCAACTAGCGGGAGTGGTAGATACGCAGTATTTT
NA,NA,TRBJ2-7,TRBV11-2,CASSFQAFEQYF,TGTGCCAGCAGCTTTCAGGCCTTCGAGCAGTACTTC
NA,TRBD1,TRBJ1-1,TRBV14,CASNPQGGRTEAFF,TGTGCCAGCAACCCACAGGGGGGAAGGACTGAAGCTTTCTTT
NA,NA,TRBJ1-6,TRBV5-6,CASSLARGVSPLHF,TGTGCCAGCAGCTTGGCCAGGGGTGTTTCACCCCTCCACTTT
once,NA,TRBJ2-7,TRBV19,CASSQASYSSYEQYF,TGTGCCAGTAGCCAGGCCTCCTACTCCTCTTACGAGCAGTACTTC
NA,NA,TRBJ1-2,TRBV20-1,CSAPRGYGYTF,TGCAGTGCCCCTAGGGGTTATGGCTACACCTTC
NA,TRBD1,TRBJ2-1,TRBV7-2,CASSSDRDRGGNEQFF,TGTGCCAGCAGCTCCGACCGGGACAGGGGTGGGAATGAGCAGTTCTTC
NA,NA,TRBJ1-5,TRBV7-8,CASSSGRSNQPQHF,TGTGCCAGCAGCTCCGGTCGGAGCAATCAGCCCCAGCATTTT
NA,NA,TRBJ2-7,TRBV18,CASSGGQGNTYEQYF,TGTGCCAGCTCGGGTGGTCAGGGGAACACCTACGAGCAGTACTTC
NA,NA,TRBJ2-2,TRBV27,CASTRDKNTGELFF,TGTGCCAGCACCCGGGACAAGAACACCGGGGAGCTGTTTTTT
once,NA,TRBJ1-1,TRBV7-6,CASSLAFGNTEAFF,TGTGCCAGCAGCTTAGCGTTCGGGAACACTGAAGCTTTCTTT
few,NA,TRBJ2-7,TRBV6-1,CASSVLFEGAYEQYF,TGTGCCAGCAGTGTCTTGTTCGAGGGGGCCTACGAGCAGTACTTC
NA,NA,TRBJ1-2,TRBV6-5,CASSWEGGYGYTF,TGTGCCAGCAGTTGGGAGGGGGGCTATGGCTACACCTTC
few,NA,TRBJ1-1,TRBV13,CASSSWNTEAFF,TGTGCCAGCAGCTCCTGGAACACTGAAGCTTTCTTT
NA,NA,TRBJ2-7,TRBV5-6,CASSLGGSSYEQYF,TGTGCCAGCAGCTTGGGAGGAAGTTCCTACGAGCAGTACTTC
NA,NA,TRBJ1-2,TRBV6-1,CASSEGAGLGYTF,TGTGCCAGCAGTGAGGGGGCAGGGCTTGGCTACACCTTC
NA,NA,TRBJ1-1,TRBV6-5,CASSYGPEAFF,TGTGCCAGCAGTTATGGGCCTGAAGCTTTCTTT
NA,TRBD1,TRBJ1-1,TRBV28,CASRADRGSEAFF,TGTGCCAGCAGGGCCGACAGGGGAAGTGAAGCTTTCTTT
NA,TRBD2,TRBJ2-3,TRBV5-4,CASSVLLAGITDTQYF,TGTGCCAGCAGCGTATTACTAGCGGGGATCACAGATACGCAGTATTTT
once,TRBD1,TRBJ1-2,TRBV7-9,CASSLTGGAGRGGYTF,TGTGCCAGCAGCTTGACAGGGGGCGCGGGACGTGGTGGCTACACCTTC